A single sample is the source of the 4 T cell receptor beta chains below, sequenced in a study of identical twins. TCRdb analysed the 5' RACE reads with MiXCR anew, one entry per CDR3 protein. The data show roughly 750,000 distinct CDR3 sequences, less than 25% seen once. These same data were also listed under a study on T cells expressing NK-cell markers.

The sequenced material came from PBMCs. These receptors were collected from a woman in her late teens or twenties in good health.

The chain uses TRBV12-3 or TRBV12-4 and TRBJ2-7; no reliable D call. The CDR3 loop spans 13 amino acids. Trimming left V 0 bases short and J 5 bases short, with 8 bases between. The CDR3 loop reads CASSLALGHEQYF. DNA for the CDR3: TGTGCCAGCAGTTTAGCGCTTGGGCACGAGCAGTACTTC.

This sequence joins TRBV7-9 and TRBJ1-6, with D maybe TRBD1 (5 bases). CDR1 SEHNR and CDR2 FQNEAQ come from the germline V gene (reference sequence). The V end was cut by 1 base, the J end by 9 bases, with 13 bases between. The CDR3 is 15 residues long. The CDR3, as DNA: TGTGCCAGCAGCTTAGGAACGGGGGGTATTTCACCCCTCCACTTT. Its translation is CASSLGTGGISPLHF.

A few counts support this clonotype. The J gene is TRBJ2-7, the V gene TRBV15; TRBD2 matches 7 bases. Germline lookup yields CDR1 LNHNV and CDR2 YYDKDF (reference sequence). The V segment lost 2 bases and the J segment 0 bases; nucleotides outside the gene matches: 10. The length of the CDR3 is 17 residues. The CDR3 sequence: CATSRILALAVSYEQYF. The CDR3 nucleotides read TGTGCCACCAGCAGAATCTTGGCGCTAGCGGTCTCCTACGAGCAGTACTTC.

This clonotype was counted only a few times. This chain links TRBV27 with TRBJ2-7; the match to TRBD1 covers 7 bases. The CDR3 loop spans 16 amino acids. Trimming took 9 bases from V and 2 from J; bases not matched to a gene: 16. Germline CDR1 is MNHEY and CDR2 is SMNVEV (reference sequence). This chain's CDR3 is CASRSNKGTVTYEQYF. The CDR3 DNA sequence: TGTGCCAGTCGATCTAACAAGGGGACAGTTACCTACGAGCAGTACTTC.